A selection of T cell receptor beta chains follows, all from one sample in a study of T cell responses to AZD1222 COVID-19 vaccine. Produced via immunoSEQ multiplex PCR; TCRdb's table is partial and in-frame only. The sample shows 94,000 or so clones, about 88% of them seen only once. This specimen was peripheral blood, taken on day 0 of AZD1222 vaccination. These receptors were obtained from an adult in good health. Both conserved end residues are part of each CDR3. The D gene is left open where the match is weak. Size tells how often a clone was seen (once, few, many) or the class of an expanded clone, and some rows leave it out.

d_call	v_call	j_call	clone_size	cdr3_aa	cdr3_nt
NA	TRBV18	TRBJ2-7	NA	CASSMGTNEQYF	TGTGCCAGCTCAATGGGGACAAACGAGCAGTACTTC
TRBD1	TRBV18	TRBJ1-2	NA	CASSPTGGKDGYTF	TGTGCCAGCTCACCTACAGGGGGTAAAGATGGCTACACCTTC
NA	TRBV18	TRBJ1-1	NA	CASSPPGLQNTEAFF	TGTGCCAGCTCACCACCGGGACTCCAGAACACTGAAGCTTTCTTT
NA	TRBV5-1	TRBJ1-1	NA	CASTLEGVRFGTEAFF	TGCGCCAGCACCCTGGAGGGGGTTCGGTTCGGTACTGAAGCTTTCTTT
NA	TRBV7-3	TRBJ1-1	NA	CASSLNVGTEAFF	TGTGCCAGCAGCTTAAATGTCGGCACTGAAGCTTTCTTT
NA	TRBV11-2	TRBJ1-3	NA	CASSLAGWRGNTIYF	TGTGCCAGCAGCTTAGCAGGGTGGCGTGGAAACACCATATATTTT
TRBD2	TRBV6-4	TRBJ2-3	few	CASSTGLATDTQYF	TGTGCCAGCAGTACGGGACTAGCGACAGATACGCAGTATTTT
NA	TRBV27	TRBJ2-7	NA	CASSPSTGMRIYEQYF	TGTGCCAGCAGCCCTAGTACAGGGATGCGGATTTACGAGCAGTACTTC
NA	TRBV11-2	TRBJ2-7	NA	CASSLDRGVEQYF	TGTGCCAGCAGCTTAGATAGGGGGGTCGAGCAGTACTTC
TRBD2	TRBV5-6	TRBJ2-1	NA	CASSLWGRVPLNEQFF	TGTGCCAGCAGCTTGTGGGGGAGGGTCCCTCTCAATGAGCAGTTCTTC
NA	TRBV10-1	TRBJ1-4	NA	CASSGDRRGEKLFF	TGCGCCAGCAGTGGGGACCGGCGAGGTGAAAAACTGTTTTTT
NA	TRBV5-5	TRBJ1-5	NA	CASSLGPPGNQPQHF	TGTGCCAGCAGCTTGGGTCCCCCGGGCAATCAGCCCCAGCATTTT
NA	TRBV15	TRBJ2-2	NA	CATSREPNTGELFF	TGTGCCACCAGCAGAGAACCGAACACCGGGGAGCTGTTTTTT
TRBD1	TRBV4-1	TRBJ2-2	NA	CASSHVYRDRLRTGELFF	TGCGCCAGCAGCCACGTATACCGGGACAGGTTGCGCACCGGGGAGCTGTTTTTT
NA	TRBV6-4	TRBJ1-2	NA	CASSDRARYGYTF	TGTGCCAGCAGTGACAGGGCCCGCTATGGCTACACCTTC
NA	TRBV6-5	TRBJ2-1	few	CASVGWAGAVYEQFF	TGTGCCAGCGTGGGTTGGGCAGGCGCCGTCTATGAGCAGTTCTTC
NA	TRBV7-2	TRBJ2-7	NA	CASSSRPGQSYEQYF	TGTGCCAGCAGCTCGCGGCCCGGACAGTCCTACGAGCAGTACTTC
TRBD1	TRBV9	TRBJ1-2	once	CASSPDRGPYGYTF	TGTGCCAGCAGTCCGGACAGGGGACCCTATGGCTACACCTTC
TRBD2	TRBV5-1	TRBJ2-5	NA	CASKGTSRETQYF	TGCGCCAGCAAAGGGACTAGCCGGGAGACCCAGTACTTC
TRBD1	TRBV29-1	TRBJ2-7	once	CSVEQGAGYEQYF	TGCAGCGTGGAACAGGGGGCGGGCTACGAGCAGTACTTC
NA	TRBV6-5	TRBJ2-5	NA	CASRRDLEETQYF	TGTGCCAGCAGACGGGACCTTGAAGAGACCCAGTACTTC
NA	TRBV25-1	TRBJ1-2	once	CASSEYSYGYTF	TGTGCCAGCAGTGAATATAGTTATGGCTACACCTTC
TRBD1	TRBV2	TRBJ1-5	NA	CASSVGQYQPQHF	TGTGCCAGCAGTGTGGGACAGTATCAGCCCCAGCATTTT
NA	TRBV15	TRBJ1-5	NA	CATSGGQKHQPQHF	TGTGCCACCAGCGGAGGACAGAAGCATCAGCCCCAGCATTTT
NA	TRBV2	TRBJ1-4	NA	CASTGGGRGEKLFF	TGTGCCAGCACCGGTGGGGGGCGCGGTGAAAAACTGTTTTTT
TRBD2	TRBV5-5	TRBJ2-7	NA	CASSTSGGPNYYEQYF	TGTGCCAGCAGCACCTCGGGAGGGCCGAACTACTACGAGCAGTACTTC
NA	TRBV19	TRBJ1-2	NA	CASSVSSGYTF	TGTGCCAGTAGTGTATCGAGTGGCTACACCTTC
TRBD1	TRBV19	TRBJ1-4	NA	CASLSTPGQGPGSGKLFF	TGTGCCAGTCTATCCACCCCGGGACAGGGGCCCGGGAGTGGAAAACTGTTTTTT
NA	TRBV6-1	TRBJ1-2	NA	CASSEPDPGYTF	TGTGCCAGCAGTGAACCAGATCCTGGCTACACCTTC
NA	TRBV30	TRBJ1-4	NA	CAWNRGVSNEKLFF	TGTGCCTGGAATAGGGGGGTTAGTAATGAAAAACTGTTTTTT
NA	TRBV15	TRBJ2-1	NA	CATSRAFNEQFF	TGTGCCACCAGCAGAGCGTTCAATGAGCAGTTCTTC
TRBD2	TRBV2	TRBJ2-5	once	CASIQGARGGFSHETQYF	TGTGCCAGCATCCAAGGGGCACGGGGGGGCTTTTCACACGAGACCCAGTACTTC
NA	TRBV29-1	TRBJ2-3	NA	CSTRQEDTQYF	TGCAGCACCCGACAGGAGGATACGCAGTATTTT
TRBD1	TRBV7-8	TRBJ1-5	few	CASSLAGQGLGQPQHF	TGTGCCAGCAGCTTAGCGGGACAGGGCCTCGGTCAGCCCCAGCATTTT
TRBD1	TRBV3-1/TRBV3-2	TRBJ1-2	NA	CASSQVRRGGGYTF	TGTGCCAGCAGCCAAGTACGCAGGGGGGGTGGCTACACCTTC
NA	TRBV28	TRBJ2-1	NA	CASSFPYNEQFF	TGTGCCAGCAGTTTTCCGTACAATGAGCAGTTCTTC
TRBD2	TRBV30	TRBJ2-3	few	CAWSSGGAADTQYF	TGTGCCTGGAGTAGCGGGGGGGCCGCGGATACGCAGTATTTT
NA	TRBV3-1/TRBV3-2	TRBJ1-1	NA	CASSQGQLEAFF	TGTGCCAGCAGCCAAGGGCAGCTTGAAGCTTTCTTT
NA	TRBV7-3	TRBJ1-1	NA	CASSLYRVGAGTEAFF	TGTGCCAGCAGCTTATATAGGGTTGGGGCTGGCACTGAAGCTTTCTTT
NA	TRBV15	TRBJ1-1	NA	CATSTLNTEAFF	TGTGCCACCAGCACATTGAACACTGAAGCTTTCTTT
TRBD2	TRBV7-3	TRBJ2-3	once	CASSLSASGGTDTQYF	TGTGCCAGCAGCTTATCCGCTAGCGGGGGCACAGATACGCAGTATTTT
NA	TRBV7-2	TRBJ1-1	NA	CASSTGHQGTEAFF	TGTGCCAGCAGCACGGGACACCAGGGGACTGAAGCTTTCTTT
NA	TRBV6-5	TRBJ1-3	NA	CASSYSASSGNTIYF	TGTGCCAGCAGTTACTCGGCGAGCTCTGGAAACACCATATATTTT
NA	TRBV15	TRBJ1-5	NA	CATRMANNQPQHF	TGTGCCACCAGAATGGCGAACAATCAGCCCCAGCATTTT
TRBD1	TRBV30	TRBJ2-2	NA	CAWSDSGTGYTGELFF	TGTGCCTGGAGTGATTCCGGGACAGGATACACCGGGGAGCTGTTTTTT
NA	TRBV5-6	TRBJ2-7	NA	CASSLALYEQYF	TGTGCCAGCAGCTTGGCGTTGTACGAGCAGTACTTC
NA	TRBV9	TRBJ1-6	NA	CASSVGPSSYNSPLHF	TGTGCCAGCAGCGTAGGACCCAGCTCCTATAATTCACCCCTCCACTTT
TRBD1	TRBV11-3	TRBJ1-2	NA	CASSLVGGLSTGKYGYTF	TGTGCCAGCAGCTTAGTGGGTGGATTATCGACAGGGAAGTATGGCTACACCTTC
NA	TRBV30	TRBJ1-1	NA	CAWSWRRNTEAFF	TGTGCCTGGAGCTGGCGGAGGAACACTGAAGCTTTCTTT
TRBD1	TRBV6-1	TRBJ1-3	NA	CASSEQGQGVGRGTIYF	TGTGCCAGCAGCGAACAAGGACAGGGCGTCGGAAGAGGCACCATATATTTT
NA	TRBV4-1	TRBJ1-3	NA	CASSQGGNANTIYF	TGCGCCAGCAGCCAAGGAGGAAATGCAAACACCATATATTTT
TRBD1	TRBV11-2	TRBJ2-7	NA	CASSPPPGTGGYEQYF	TGTGCCAGCAGCCCACCCCCCGGGACAGGGGGCTACGAGCAGTACTTC
TRBD2	TRBV18	TRBJ2-1	NA	CASSPWTSSLDEQFF	TGTGCCAGCTCACCCTGGACTAGCTCCTTAGATGAGCAGTTCTTC